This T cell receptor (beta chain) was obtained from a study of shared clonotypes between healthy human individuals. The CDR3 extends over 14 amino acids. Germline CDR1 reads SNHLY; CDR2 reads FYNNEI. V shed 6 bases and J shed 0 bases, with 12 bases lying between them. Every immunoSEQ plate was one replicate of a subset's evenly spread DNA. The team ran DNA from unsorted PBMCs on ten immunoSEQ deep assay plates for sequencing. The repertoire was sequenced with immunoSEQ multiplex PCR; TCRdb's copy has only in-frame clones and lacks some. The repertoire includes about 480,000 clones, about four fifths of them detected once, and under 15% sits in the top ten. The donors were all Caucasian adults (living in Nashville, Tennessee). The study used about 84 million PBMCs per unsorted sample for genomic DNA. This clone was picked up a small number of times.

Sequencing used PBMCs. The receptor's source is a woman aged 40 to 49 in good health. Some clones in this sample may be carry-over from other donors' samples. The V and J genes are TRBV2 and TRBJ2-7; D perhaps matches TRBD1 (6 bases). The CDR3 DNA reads TGTGCCAGCAGCCCGGACAGAGCCTCCTACGAGCAGTACTTC. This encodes CASSPDRASYEQYF.